These 6 T cell receptor beta chains originate from one sample sequenced in a study of T-cell reconstitution after alpha-beta-depleted transplantation in children. Unique molecular identifiers were incorporated into the prepared TCRbeta library. A single record per CDR3 protein comes from TCRdb applying MiXCR to the PCR reads. The top ten hold about 4.3% of the sample, which has about 200,000 distinct CDR3 sequences, 6.3% seen once. The material was PBMCs, obtained before TCRalphabeta/CD19-depleted stem cell transplant. The receptor set was obtained from a girl under two years old with combined immunodeficiency, due to receive a stem cell transplant.

A remark on this clonotype: A much larger clone differs from this one at a single base, so this may be a read error. The CDR3, as DNA: TGTGCCAGCACAAGCCGGGGAACCTCTACGCAGTATTTT. Protein product: CASTSRGTSTQYF. This chain links TRBV25-1 with TRBJ2-3; maybe TRBD2 (5 bases). V dropped 7 bases and J dropped 8 bases, with 16 bases sitting between them. The germline CDR1 and CDR2 sequences are MGHDK and SYGVNS. This CDR3 is 13 amino acids long. Filled out from reference TRBV25-1 and TRBJ2-3, the complete variable domain reads EADIYQTPRYLVIGTGKKITLECSQTMGHDKMYWYQQDPGMELHLIHYSYGVNSTEKGDLSSESTVSRIRTEHFPLTLESARPSHTSQYLCASTSRGTSTQYFGPGTRLTVL.

This clonotype has a count of ten or more. The rearrangement joins TRBV5-1 to TRBJ2-7, with a weak D call TRBD2 (6 bases). CDR1 is SGHRS and CDR2 is YFSETQ in the germline V gene. The CDR3 runs to 14 residues. V was clipped by 3 bases and J by 3 bases, with 13 bases between them. This CDR3 reads CASSWNAEGYEQYF. CDR3 sequence (DNA): TGCGCCAGCAGCTGGAACGCGGAGGGCTACGAGCAGTACTTC.

This clonotype occurred many times. The V gene is TRBV6-5, the J gene TRBJ1-1; the D gene is possibly TRBD1 (5 bases). CDR3 size: 16 residues. Trimming stripped 0 bases from V and 0 bases from J, with 11 bases between. The germline V gene encodes CDR1 MNHEY and CDR2 SVGAGI. The CDR3 protein is CASSYSGSGMNTEAFF. The CDR3 DNA sequence: TGTGCCAGCAGTTACTCGGGATCAGGGATGAACACTGAAGCTTTCTTT.

This clonotype was seen many times. The chain recombines TRBV28 with TRBJ2-1; 7 nucleotides match TRBD2. The V gene end was trimmed by 2 bases and the J gene end by 2 bases; junction bases not matched to a gene: 6. Germline CDR1 reads MDHEN; CDR2 reads SYDVKM. CDR3 length equals 16 residues. In DNA form, the CDR3 reads TGTGCCAGCAGTTTACGCAGCGGGGTTACCTACAATGAGCAGTTCTTC. It codes for CASSLRSGVTYNEQFF. The variable domain in full, completed from reference TRBV28 and TRBJ2-1, reads DVKVTQSSRYLVKRTGEKVFLECVQDMDHENMFWYRQDPGLGLRLIYFSYDVKMKEKGDIPEGYSVSREKKERFSLILESASTNQTSMYLCASSLRSGVTYNEQFFGPGTRLTVL.

This chain joins TRBV28 and TRBJ2-7, with a tentative D call TRBD1 (5 bases). Germline lookup yields CDR1 MDHEN and CDR2 SYDVKM. V gave up 4 bases and J gave up 2 bases, with 9 bases separating them. This CDR3 has 13 residues. The CDR3 loop reads CASSSDITYEQYF. The CDR3 DNA reads TGTGCCAGCAGTTCGGACATCACCTACGAGCAGTACTTC.

This clonotype came up many times. V gene TRBV28 combines with J gene TRBJ2-7, with D tentatively TRBD2 (5 bases). The CDR3 is 15 amino acids. Trimming removed 6 bases at V and 3 bases at J, with 18 bases between. The germline V gene encodes CDR1 MDHEN and CDR2 SYDVKM. CDR3 sequence (DNA): TGTGCCAGCAGCCCCCCACCACGGGATTACTACGAGCAGTACTTC. Residues: CASSPPPRDYYEQYF.